The rows below give T cell receptor beta chains drawn from one sample of a study of T cells in Graves' hyperthyroidism and ophthalmopathy. MiXCR, run by TCRdb on the multiplex PCR reads, gives a single entry per CDR3 protein. The table lists hundreds of thousands of distinct CDR3 sequences, over 35% of them singletons. Specimen: blood. Receptor source: a man younger than 35 with Graves' hyperthyroidism. Each CDR3 is given with its conserved first and last residue. The D gene is left open where the match is weak. Size is omitted from some rows. Given values are once, few, many or a class for expanded clones.

>TRBJ2-5|-|-|TRBV10-3
CAIRGAEETQYF
TGTGCCATCAGGGGGGCCGAAGAGACCCAGTACTTC
>TRBJ1-1|-|-|TRBV20-1
CSARVAGGFF
TGCAGTGCTAGGGTGGCGGGAGGTTTCTTT
>TRBJ2-2|few|-|TRBV5-4
CASSQNRPTNTGELFF
TGTGCCAGCAGCCAAAACAGGCCAACGAACACCGGGGAGCTGTTTTTT
>TRBJ1-1|many|-|TRBV5-1
CASSGGTVNTEAFF
TGCGCCAGCAGCGGGGGGACTGTGAACACTGAAGCTTTCTTT
>TRBJ2-5|-|-|TRBV25-1
CASSSVGTSAGETQYF
TGTGCCAGCAGTAGCGTTGGGACTTCCGCCGGAGAGACCCAGTACTTC
>TRBJ2-2|-|-|TRBV2
CASSLVTRGNTGELFF
TGTGCCAGCAGCTTGGTTACTCGGGGAAACACCGGGGAGCTGTTTTTT
>TRBJ1-1|-|-|TRBV12-3/TRBV12-4
CASKTGTNTEAFF
TGTGCCAGCAAAACCGGGACGAACACTGAAGCTTTCTTT
>TRBJ2-5|many|-|TRBV25-1
CASSDPPGGTKETQYF
TGTGCCAGCAGTGATCCCCCCGGTGGGACAAAAGAGACCCAGTACTTC
>TRBJ1-1|-|-|TRBV6-5
CASSPLGEADSNTEAFF
TGTGCCAGCAGCCCTCTGGGGGAAGCTGATTCGAACACTGAAGCTTTCTTT
>TRBJ1-2|once|-|TRBV29-1
CSGATGLYGYTF
TGCAGCGGCGCAACAGGGCTCTATGGCTACACCTTC
>TRBJ1-2|-|-|TRBV29-1
CSVIDNRGWYGYTF
TGCAGCGTTATCGATAACCGGGGATGGTATGGCTACACCTTC
>TRBJ1-5|-|-|TRBV19
CASSSPQGFSNRPQHF
TGTGCCAGTAGTTCCCCCCAGGGTTTTAGCAATCGGCCCCAGCATTTT
>TRBJ1-1|many|-|TRBV24-1
CATEWLEGTEAFF
TGTGCCACCGAGTGGCTGGAGGGCACTGAAGCTTTCTTT
>TRBJ2-7|-|TRBD1|TRBV5-1
CASSPGTGATYEQYF
TGCGCCAGCAGCCCGGGGACAGGAGCTACCTACGAGCAGTACTTC
>TRBJ2-2|few|TRBD1|TRBV12-3/TRBV12-4
CASSLDRVDTGELFF
TGTGCCAGCAGTCTTGACAGGGTGGACACCGGGGAGCTGTTTTTT